These 14 T cell receptor beta chains came from one sample sequenced in a study of shared clonotypes between healthy human individuals (dated by TCRdb to 2019 to 2021). Libraries were constructed by the immunoSEQ multiplex PCR assay. This is the immuneACCESS table as TCRdb keeps it, with only in-frame sequences that have V and J called. A part of the clones is gone; compared with another copy, unresolved V genes explain less than half, and the rest is unexplained. The sample contains over 1.4 million clones, roughly 96% of them found a single time. The ten largest clonotypes hold 1.2% of the sample. Source material: naive CD4+ T cells sorted from blood. The sample's cell subset or site label, decoded: CD45RA+ positively selected. The receptors derive from a man aged 25-45 years in good health.

The CDR3 protein is CAEGRETQYF. For the CDR3, the DNA is TGTGCAGAGGGAAGGGAGACCCAGTACTTC. The chain combines TRBV2 with TRBJ2-5; a weak D match, TRBD2 (5 bases). The CDR3 spans 10 residues. The germline V gene encodes CDR1 SNHLY and CDR2 FYNNEI.

The chain combines TRBV7-2 with TRBJ1-5, with D maybe TRBD1 (5 bases). V was trimmed by 1 base and J by 2 bases, leaving 9 bases between them. There are 15 residues in the CDR3. Germline CDR1 SGHTA, CDR2 FQGNSA. CDR3 coding DNA: TGTGCCAGCAGCTTAGAGAGCAGGGGCAATCAGCCCCAGCATTTT. Its protein product is CASSLESRGNQPQHF.

The chain has TRBV14 and TRBJ1-3; D unresolved. Trimming stripped 4 bases from V and 0 bases from J, with 4 bases between. The CDR3 contains 13 residues. Germline V lookup: CDR1 SGHDN, CDR2 FVKESK. The CDR3 sequence: CASSLASGNTIYF. CDR3 DNA sequence: TGTGCCAGCAGCCTCGCCTCTGGAAACACCATATATTTT.

The chain has TRBV7-8 and TRBJ2-5; D is unresolved. V was shortened by 1 base and J by 0 bases, with 6 bases between the two germline ends. This CDR3 is 14 amino acids long. Germline V gene sequence: CDR1 SGHVS, CDR2 FQNEAQ. The CDR3 reads CASSLEVHQETQYF. CDR3 nucleotide sequence: TGTGCCAGCAGCTTAGAGGTCCACCAAGAGACCCAGTACTTC.

The chain has TRBV27 and TRBJ2-5, with 7 bases fitting TRBD2. The CDR3 consists of 13 residues. The germline V gene has CDR1 MNHEY and CDR2 SMNVEV (reference sequence). V gave up 3 bases and J gave up 7 bases; unmatched junction bases: 5. The CDR3 nucleotides read TGTGCCAGCAGTTTGGTCCCGGGGGGGACCCAGTACTTC. Translating gives CASSLVPGGTQYF.

The chain recombines TRBV28 with TRBJ1-4; 9 bases line up with TRBD1. Germline lookup yields CDR1 MDHEN and CDR2 SYDVKM. The CDR3 length is 14 residues. Germline trimming cut 5 bases from V and 6 bases from J; bases unmatched to any gene: 4. The CDR3 region has the DNA TGTGCCAGCAGTACCGGGACAGGGTATGAAAAACTGTTTTTT. Protein: CASSTGTGYEKLFF.

In this sample, this clone turned up once. Other nucleotide sequences in the sample specify the same CDR3. The rearrangement uses TRBV18 and TRBJ1-2; 7 bases agree with TRBD1. V lost 5 bases, J lost 6 bases, and 3 bases stayed unmatched. This CDR3 comprises 12 residues. The germline CDR1 and CDR2 sequences are KGHSH and LQKENI. CDR3 residues: CASSEQGNGYTF. The CDR3 region has the DNA TGTGCCAGCTCAGAACAGGGGAATGGCTACACCTTC. Full variable domain (remainder filled in from reference TRBV18 and TRBJ1-2): NAGVMQNPRHLVRRRGQEARLRCSPMKGHSHVYWYRQLPEEGLKFMVYLQKENIIDESGMPKERFSAEFPKEGPSILRIQQVVRGDSAAYFCASSEQGNGYTFGSGTRLTVV.

The CDR3 coding sequence is TGTGCCAGCAGCCAGGGACAGGGCATAGATACGCAGTATTTT. It yields the protein CASSQGQGIDTQYF. V and J are TRBV11-3 and TRBJ2-3; 9 bases agree with TRBD1. The germline CDR1 and CDR2 sequences are SGHNT and YENEEA. V dropped 5 bases and J dropped 5; count of bases not matched to a gene: 5. The CDR3 length is 14 residues.

The V and J genes are TRBV4-2 and TRBJ2-5; no reliable D call. The CDR3 contains 14 residues. V lost 0 bases and J lost 5, with 10 bases in between. The germline CDR1 and CDR2 sequences are LGHNA and YNFKEQ. CDR3 DNA sequence: TGTGCCAGCAGCCAAGAGGTCAGCCAGGAGACCCAGTACTTC. Amino acids: CASSQEVSQETQYF.

This chain joins TRBV5-1 and TRBJ2-3; D is unclear. Germline V gives CDR1 SGHRS, CDR2 YFSETQ. V was shortened by 5 bases and J by 2 bases, with 9 bases between the two germline ends. CDR3 size: 13 residues. Written as DNA, the CDR3 is TGCGCCAGCAGTTTCCCCAACACAGATACGCAGTATTTT. This codes for CASSFPNTDTQYF.

The chain recombines TRBV6-5 with TRBJ2-7, with 9 bases that match TRBD1. Germline V gene sequence: CDR1 MNHEY, CDR2 SVGAGI. V shed 6 bases and J 2 bases; nucleotides not matched to a gene: 5. The CDR3 runs to 14 residues. CDR3 residues: CASSLQGAPYEQYF. CDR3 sequence (DNA): TGTGCCAGCAGCCTACAGGGGGCGCCCTACGAGCAGTACTTC.

The V gene is TRBV4-1, the J gene TRBJ1-1; 9 nucleotides agree with TRBD1. J lost 9 bases, V lost 0 bases, and 8 bases had no gene match. This CDR3 region has 15 residues. CDR1 is MGHRA and CDR2 is YSYEKL in the germline V gene. CDR3 protein: CASSQEGDRALQAFF. CDR3 in DNA: TGCGCCAGCAGCCAAGAAGGGGACAGGGCTTTACAAGCTTTCTTT.

The rearrangement links TRBV6-1 to TRBJ2-7, with 7 bases lining up with TRBD1. Germline values: CDR1 MNHNS, CDR2 SASEGT. V shed 6 bases, J shed 7 bases, and the junction held 9 bases outside the gene matches. This CDR3 is built from 13 residues. The CDR3 loop reads CASRETGMREQYF. The CDR3 DNA reads as TGTGCCAGCAGAGAGACAGGGATGAGGGAGCAGTACTTC.

Of note for this clone: The sample contains more than one DNA sequence encoding this CDR3. V is TRBV28 and J is TRBJ2-5; no clear D gene. V gave up 2 bases and J gave up 2 bases, with 6 bases separating them. The CDR3 is 13 residues long. The germline CDR1 and CDR2 sequences are MDHEN and SYDVKM. The DNA of the CDR3 is TGTGCCAGCAGTTTAGCGGCTCAAGAGACCCAGTACTTC. Translated: CASSLAAQETQYF.